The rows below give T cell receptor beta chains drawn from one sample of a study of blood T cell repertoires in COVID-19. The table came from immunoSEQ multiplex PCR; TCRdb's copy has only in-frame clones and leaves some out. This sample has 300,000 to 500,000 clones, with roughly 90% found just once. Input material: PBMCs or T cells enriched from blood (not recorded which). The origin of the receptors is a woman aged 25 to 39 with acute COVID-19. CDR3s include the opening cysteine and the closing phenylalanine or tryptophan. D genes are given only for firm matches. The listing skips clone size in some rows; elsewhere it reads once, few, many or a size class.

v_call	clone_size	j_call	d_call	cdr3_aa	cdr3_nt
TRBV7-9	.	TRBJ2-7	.	CASSLVAQGYYEQYF	TGTGCCAGCAGCTTAGTCGCCCAGGGATACTACGAGCAGTACTTC
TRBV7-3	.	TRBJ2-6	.	CASSGRSGANVLTF	TGTGCCAGCAGCGGGAGATCTGGGGCCAACGTCCTGACTTTC
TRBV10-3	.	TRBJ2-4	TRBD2	CAISEGPSGGSHLRDIQYF	TGTGCCATCAGTGAGGGGCCTAGCGGGGGTTCTCATCTCAGGGACATTCAGTACTTC
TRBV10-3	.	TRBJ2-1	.	CAISQSPYSTGSSYNEQFF	TGTGCCATCAGTCAGTCCCCCTACTCAACAGGGTCCTCCTACAATGAGCAGTTCTTC
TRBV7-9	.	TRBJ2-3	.	CASSWAGNTQYF	TGTGCCAGCAGCTGGGCGGGGAATACGCAGTATTTT
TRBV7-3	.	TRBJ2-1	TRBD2	CASSLQRGGYNEQFF	TGTGCCAGCAGCCTACAGCGGGGGGGCTACAATGAGCAGTTCTTC
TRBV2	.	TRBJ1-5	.	CASSGTLVNQPQHF	TGTGCCAGCAGTGGGACATTAGTTAATCAGCCCCAGCATTTT
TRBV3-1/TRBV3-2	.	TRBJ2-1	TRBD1	CASSQDRRTGHNEQFF	TGTGCCAGCAGCCAAGATCGGAGGACAGGGCACAATGAGCAGTTCTTC
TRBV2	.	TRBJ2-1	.	CASSDTFTDEQFF	TGTGCCAGCAGTGATACTTTTACAGATGAGCAGTTCTTC
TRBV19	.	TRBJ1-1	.	CASIGLRPDAFF	TGTGCCAGTATTGGTTTGCGGCCTGATGCTTTCTTT
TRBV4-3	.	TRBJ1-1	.	CASSQVYSPGTEAFF	TGCGCCAGCAGCCAAGTGTATTCGCCAGGGACTGAAGCTTTCTTT
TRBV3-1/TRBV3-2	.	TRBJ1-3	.	CASSQYIASGNTIYF	TGTGCCAGCAGCCAATACATCGCCTCTGGAAACACCATATATTTT
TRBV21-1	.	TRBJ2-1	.	CASSTRTGTGEYNEQFF	TGTGCCAGCAGCACACGGACAGGGACGGGGGAATACAATGAGCAGTTCTTC
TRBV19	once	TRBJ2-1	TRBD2	CASSMGLVRNNEQFF	TGTGCCAGTAGTATGGGACTAGTGAGAAACAATGAGCAGTTCTTC
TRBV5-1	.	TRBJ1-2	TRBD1	CASSLGQGFDGYTF	TGCGCCAGCAGCTTGGGACAGGGGTTTGATGGCTACACCTTC
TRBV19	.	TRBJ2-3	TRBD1	CASRDRETDTQYF	TGTGCCAGCCGGGACAGGGAAACAGATACGCAGTATTTT
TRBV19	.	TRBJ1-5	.	CASSIGRNYGNQPQHF	TGTGCCAGTAGTATAGGGCGGAACTACGGCAATCAGCCCCAGCATTTT